The 26 T cell receptor beta chains in this list originate from one sample, sequenced in a study of CXCR3-negative and CXCR3-positive naive CD8 T cells. Study observations and caveats: Researchers report that CXCR3-positive naive cells carry more hydrophobic TRB CDR3s than CXCR3-negative naive cells.

No antigen has been assigned to these receptors. 5' RACE that incorporated UMI labels was used to prepare the TRB cDNA libraries. For each CDR3 protein, TCRdb gives one entry from its re-call of the 5' RACE reads, without DNA. The sample totals around 95,000 distinct CDR3 sequences; its top ten clones hold approximately 1%. Source material: naive CXCR3+ CD8+ T cells from blood. Stated subset: CD45RO-CCR7+CD27+CD95- naive CD8+ T cells expressing CXCR3 (TNR3+). The receptors stem from a human donor in good health. Some clones in this sample may be carry-over from other donors' samples.

The rearrangement joins TRBV7-3 to TRBJ2-1; TCRdb's assignment of TRBD2 cannot be checked, as there is no DNA. The CDR3 runs 17 residues. Germline V lookup: CDR1 SGHTA, CDR2 FQGTGA. The CDR3 sequence is CASSLSVWDWTYNEQFF.

The chain recombines TRBV5-5 with TRBJ2-1; the D call of TRBD1 rests on TCRdb alone, since no DNA is present to check it. Looked up from germline, CDR1 is SGHKS and CDR2 is YYEKEE (reference sequence). There are 15 residues in the CDR3. CDR3 sequence reads: CASSKDRTLYNEQFF.

The J gene is TRBJ2-7, the V gene TRBV9; lacking DNA, the TRBD1 call made by TCRdb goes unchecked. From germline, CDR1 is SGDLS and CDR2 YYNGEE. The CDR3 sequence is 15 residues long. The CDR3 sequence: CASSPSPGQTYEQYF.

The chain links TRBV29-1 to TRBJ1-2. CDR1 SQVTM and CDR2 ANQGSEA come from the germline V gene. The CDR3 covers 11 residues. The CDR3 loop is CSVETVYGYTF.

The V and J genes are TRBV20-1 and TRBJ2-7. The CDR3 is 15 amino acids. Germline CDR1 and CDR2: DFQATT and SNEGSKA (reference sequence). Here the CDR3 reads CSASYSGLSSYEQYF.

This chain uses TRBV12-3 or TRBV12-4 with TRBJ2-7; without DNA, the TCRdb call of TRBD1 cannot be checked. The CDR3 length is 12 residues. The CDR3 region is CASSSPGGHQYF.

This chain links TRBV28 with TRBJ1-1; TCRdb's D call of TRBD1 is untestable without DNA. Germline CDR1 reads MDHEN; CDR2 reads SYDVKM. The CDR3 has 13 residues. CDR3 in amino acids: CASTGQGYTEAFF.

V usage is TRBV7-9 and J usage is TRBJ2-7; TCRdb's D call, TRBD2, is unchecked because there is no DNA. CDR1 and CDR2 (germline): SEHNR, FQNEAQ (reference sequence). The CDR3 is 13 amino acids. The CDR3 region is CASMAGELAEQYF.

This chain uses TRBV12-3 or TRBV12-4 with TRBJ2-1. This CDR3 region has 12 residues. The CDR3 here is CASSLLNNEQFF.

This chain connects TRBV13 to TRBJ2-3; TCRdb gives TRBD1 as the D gene, but with no DNA this cannot be confirmed. Looked up from germline, CDR1 is PRHDT and CDR2 is FYEKMQ (reference sequence). This CDR3 is built from 15 residues. The CDR3 region is CASRTNGHQADTQYF.

The chain carries TRBV14 and TRBJ1-2; TCRdb's assignment of TRBD1 cannot be checked, as there is no DNA. The CDR3 sequence is 15 residues long. Germline-derived CDR1 and CDR2 are SGHDN and FVKESK. The chain's CDR3 is CASSQDRAGTGGYTF.

The rearrangement uses TRBV19 and TRBJ2-1; lacking DNA, the TRBD1 call made by TCRdb goes unchecked. Germline assignment: CDR1 LNHDA and CDR2 SQIVND (reference sequence). This CDR3 has 12 amino acids. CDR3 in amino acids: CASSGQENEQFF.

The chain employs TRBV29-1 and TRBJ2-2; TCRdb's D gene call, TRBD2, goes unchecked for lack of DNA. The CDR3 length is 14 residues. Looked up from germline, CDR1 is SQVTM and CDR2 is ANQGSEA. The CDR3 is CSVGDRALNGELFF.

This sequence joins TRBV19 and TRBJ2-1; TCRdb proposes TRBD2, but this gene call is untestable without DNA. CDR3 length: 16 residues. Germline CDR1 is LNHDA and CDR2 is SQIVND (reference sequence). The CDR3 region is CASSISSGGVYNEQFF.

This chain links TRBV6-5 with TRBJ1-3; TCRdb's D gene call, TRBD1, goes unchecked for lack of DNA. This CDR3 contains 14 residues. Germline V CDR1 and CDR2: MNHEY, SVGAGI. CDR3 residues: CASSRGTEGDTIYF.

The rearrangement links TRBV14 to TRBJ2-3; TCRdb outputs TRBD1, but without DNA this stays unchecked. The germline V gene encodes CDR1 SGHDN and CDR2 FVKESK. CDR3 length: 15 residues. The CDR3 spells CASSRDRYFTDTQYF.

CDR3 sequence reads: CASSLVASGGRYEQYF. This sequence joins TRBV7-2 and TRBJ2-7; TCRdb calls TRBD1, which cannot be checked without DNA. CDR3 size: 16 residues. In germline, CDR1 is SGHTA, CDR2 FQGNSA.

This chain joins TRBV7-2 and TRBJ1-1. From germline, CDR1 is SGHTA and CDR2 FQGNSA. The CDR3 loop spans 15 amino acids. This CDR3 is CASSLAGGTGTEAFF.

The V gene is TRBV7-2, the J gene TRBJ2-3; TCRdb names TRBD1, which stays unverified in the absence of DNA. Germline V gene lookup returns CDR1 SGHTA and CDR2 FQGNSA. This CDR3 comprises 17 residues. The CDR3: CASSLVRGGASTDTQYF.

V gene TRBV20-1 combines with J gene TRBJ1-5; there is no DNA to check the TCRdb D call of TRBD1. From germline, CDR1 is DFQATT and CDR2 SNEGSKA (reference sequence). The CDR3 runs 15 residues. CDR3 region: CSAREVDRLNQPQHF.

V and J are TRBV11-3 and TRBJ2-2. The germline V gene encodes CDR1 SGHNT and CDR2 YENEEA. The CDR3 sequence is 13 residues long. The chain's CDR3 is CASSLAVTGELFF.

The V and J genes are TRBV5-1 and TRBJ2-7; with no DNA, the TCRdb D assignment of TRBD1 cannot be verified. The CDR3 spans 14 residues. Germline V gene data show CDR1 as SGHRS and CDR2 as YFSETQ. The CDR3 reads CASSLGDRTYEQYF.

The chain couples TRBV2 to TRBJ2-7; TCRdb outputs TRBD1, but without DNA this stays unchecked. The CDR3 has 13 amino acids. Germline-derived CDR1 and CDR2 are SNHLY and FYNNEI. The CDR3 sequence is CASSEGEWYGQYF.

V usage is TRBV6-5 and J usage is TRBJ2-5. Germline CDR1 MNHEY, CDR2 SVGAGI. The CDR3 is made up of 13 amino acids. This chain's CDR3 is CASTTSDQEAQYF.

The rearrangement links TRBV2 to TRBJ2-1; TCRdb indicates TRBD2, and absent DNA this call remains unverified. From germline, CDR1 is SNHLY and CDR2 FYNNEI. The CDR3 totals 17 residues. The CDR3 spells CASRGSWTSGEPNEQFF.

The CDR3 spells CATSRDRGLAETQYF. V gene TRBV15 combines with J gene TRBJ2-5; the TCRdb D gene call, TRBD2, has no DNA to confirm it. This CDR3 spans 15 amino acids. Per germline, CDR1 LNHNV and CDR2 YYDKDF (reference sequence).